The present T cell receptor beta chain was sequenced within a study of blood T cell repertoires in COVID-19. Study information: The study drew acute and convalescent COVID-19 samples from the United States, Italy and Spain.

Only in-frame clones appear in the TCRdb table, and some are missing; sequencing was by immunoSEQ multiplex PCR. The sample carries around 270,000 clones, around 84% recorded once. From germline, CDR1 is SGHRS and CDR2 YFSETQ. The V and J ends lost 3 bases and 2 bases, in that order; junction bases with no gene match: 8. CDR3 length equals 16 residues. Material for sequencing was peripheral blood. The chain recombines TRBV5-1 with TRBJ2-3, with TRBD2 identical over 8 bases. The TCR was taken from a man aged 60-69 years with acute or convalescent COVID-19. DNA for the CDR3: TGCGCCAGCAGCTCCCGGGGCGGGGGGCCCACAGATACGCAGTATTTT. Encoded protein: CASSSRGGGPTDTQYF.